A selection of T cell receptor beta chains follows, all from one sample in a study of cytomegalovirus exposure and HLA in healthy donors. Repertoires were generated with immunoSEQ multiplex PCR, while TCRdb's copy carries only in-frame clones and drops some. The sample's table shows under 150,000 clones. Sequencing used PBMCs. These receptors were obtained from a woman aged 55 to 70 in good health and CMV-seronegative. The CDR3 runs from the conserved cysteine through the conserved F or W. A D gene is named only where the DNA matches it firmly.

j_gene | d_gene | v_gene | CDR3nt | CDR3aa
TRBJ1-2 | NA | TRBV29-1 | TGCAGCGCCCACGGGGGGGGGTCAGATGGCTACACCTTC | CSAHGGGSDGYTF
TRBJ1-1 | TRBD1 | TRBV7-9 | TGTGCCAGCAGCCAGAGGCGGGTAGTGGCAGGGGGCTATGAAGCTTTCTTT | CASSQRRVVAGGYEAFF
TRBJ1-2 | TRBD1 | TRBV4-2 | TGTGCCAGCAGCCAAGCCCGACAGGGGGCGGCAAACTATGGCTACACCTTC | CASSQARQGAANYGYTF
TRBJ2-2 | NA | TRBV9 | TGTGCCAGCAGCGTTCAAGGGGTTAACACCGGGGAGCTGTTTTTT | CASSVQGVNTGELFF
TRBJ1-1 | NA | TRBV7-3 | TGTGCCAGCAGCTTAAATCCGGCAGGGTGGGCTTTCTTT | CASSLNPAGWAFF
TRBJ2-3 | TRBD2 | TRBV7-9 | TGTGCCAGCAGCCGCCTCGGCGGGACTATCGCCGATACGCAGTATTTT | CASSRLGGTIADTQYF
TRBJ2-5 | NA | TRBV29-1 | TGCAGCGTTGAAAGGGGGGTGCGGGGGGAGACCCAGTACTTC | CSVERGVRGETQYF
TRBJ1-2 | NA | TRBV6-5 | TGTGCCAGCAGTTACGGGGGCGCAGGGAATCCATATGGCTACACCTTC | CASSYGGAGNPYGYTF
TRBJ2-5 | TRBD1 | TRBV10-2 | TGCGCCAGCAGTCGATGGACAGGGTTAAATCAAGAGACCCAGTACTTC | CASSRWTGLNQETQYF
TRBJ1-5 | NA | TRBV7-9 | TGTGCCAGCAGCCGGGGGGGGGCAGGGAGCCAGCCCCAGCATTTT | CASSRGGAGSQPQHF
TRBJ1-1 | TRBD1 | TRBV6-1 | TGTGCCAGCAGAATCGGGACAGTGAACACTGAAGCTTTCTTT | CASRIGTVNTEAFF
TRBJ2-7 | NA | TRBV13 | TGTGCCAGCAGCCCCTTACAGGGTGTCGAGCAGTACTTC | CASSPLQGVEQYF
TRBJ2-7 | NA | TRBV5-6 | TGTGCCAGCAGCTTGACAGGGAACTACGAGCAGTACTTC | CASSLTGNYEQYF